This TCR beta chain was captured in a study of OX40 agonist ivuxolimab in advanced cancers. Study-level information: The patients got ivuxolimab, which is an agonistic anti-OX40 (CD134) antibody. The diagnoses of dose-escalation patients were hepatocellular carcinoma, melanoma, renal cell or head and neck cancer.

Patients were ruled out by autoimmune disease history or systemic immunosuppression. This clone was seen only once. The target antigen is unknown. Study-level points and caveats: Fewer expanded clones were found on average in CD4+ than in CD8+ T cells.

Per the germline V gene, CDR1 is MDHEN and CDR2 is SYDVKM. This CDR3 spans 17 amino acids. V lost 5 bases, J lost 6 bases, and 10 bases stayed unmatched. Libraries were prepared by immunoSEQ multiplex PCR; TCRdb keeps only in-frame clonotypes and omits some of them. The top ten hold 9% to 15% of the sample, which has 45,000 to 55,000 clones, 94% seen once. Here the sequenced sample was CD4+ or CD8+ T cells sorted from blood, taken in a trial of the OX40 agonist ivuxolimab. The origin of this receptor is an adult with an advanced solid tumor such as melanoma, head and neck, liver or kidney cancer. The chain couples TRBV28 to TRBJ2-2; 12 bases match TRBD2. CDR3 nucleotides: TGTGCCAGCAGTCCTCGAGGACTAGCGGGATCGTCCGGGGAGCTGTTTTTT. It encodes CASSPRGLAGSSGELFF.